These 12 T cell receptor beta chains share one sample of origin, sequenced in a study of regulatory T cells in long-lasting Graves disease. Arm-PCR with iRepertoire HTBI primers amplified the CDR3 regions for these TCR beta libraries. TCRdb independently ran MiXCR on the multiplex PCR reads; one entry per CDR3 protein. The sample lists around 400,000 distinct CDR3 sequences, 20% to 25% occurring once. Specified time point: persistent/refractory GD, antithyroid drugs over 5 years with positive TRAb. PBMCs were the source of the RNA used for TCR sequencing. The specimen was peripheral blood mononuclear cells (PBMCs), collected when the disease was refractory, from a patient treated with antithyroid drugs. Receptor source: a female donor with Graves disease.

This clonotype was found once. A far larger clone is a single base away, which makes a read error likely. The CDR3 carries no conserved terminal phenylalanine or tryptophan, so it likely arises from a read error. DNA for the CDR3: TGTGCCAGCAGTGTGACATGGAATGAGGGCTACACCCTC. It specifies CASSVTWNEGYTL. The V and J genes are TRBV6-2 or TRBV6-3 and TRBJ1-2; D is ambiguous. Germline values: CDR1 MNHEY, CDR2 SVGEGT. V lost 5 bases and J 8 bases, leaving 15 bases between the germline ends. This CDR3 is 13 amino acids long.

The chain links TRBV12-3 or TRBV12-4 to TRBJ2-3; 9 bases match TRBD2. The ends lost 3 bases at V and 2 bases at J; junction bases unmatched: 12. CDR3 length: 18 residues. CDR3 amino acids: CASSFWLAGSGPTDTQYF. CDR3 DNA sequence: TGTGCCAGCAGTTTTTGGCTAGCGGGATCAGGTCCCACAGATACGCAGTATTTT.

This clonotype has a count of ten or more. V and J are TRBV6-5 and TRBJ2-5; no definite D call. The CDR3 is made up of 14 amino acids. Between the trimmed V and J ends, which lost 2 bases and 1 base, there was a span of 8 bases. Germline V CDR1 and CDR2: MNHEY, SVGAGI. The CDR3 DNA reads TGTGCCAGCAGTTACAGCAGTCCCCAAGAGACCCAGTACTTC. Translation gives CASSYSSPQETQYF.

The table lists this clonotype with many counts. The chain has TRBV3-1 and TRBJ2-5; D gene ambiguous. Per germline, CDR1 LGHDT and CDR2 YNNKEL (reference sequence). The V end was cut by 0 bases, the J end by 5 bases, with 7 bases between. CDR3 length: 13 residues. The DNA for the CDR3 is TGTGCCAGCAGCCAAGATCGGCGGGAGACCCAGTACTTC. Protein sequence: CASSQDRRETQYF.

This clonotype was recorded a few times. The genes are TRBV20-1 and TRBJ1-1, with D hard to call. The germline V gene has CDR1 DFQATT and CDR2 SNEGSKA (reference sequence). Trimming cost V 1 base and J 5 bases, with 8 bases left between them. The length of the CDR3 is 12 residues. This CDR3 is CSARGSGTEAFF. In DNA, the CDR3 is TGCAGTGCTAGAGGGTCCGGGACTGAAGCTTTCTTT.

This clonotype has at least ten counts. The genes are TRBV2 and TRBJ2-7; D call uncertain. Trimming took off 5 bases at V and 6 bases at J, with 8 bases between the two ends. CDR1 SNHLY and CDR2 FYNNEI come from the germline V gene. CDR3 size: 11 residues. The CDR3 sequence: CASSLHLEQYF. The DNA of the CDR3 is TGTGCCAGCAGTCTCCACCTCGAGCAGTACTTC.

This clonotype was seen ten or more times. This rearrangement joins TRBV28 to TRBJ1-5; TRBD1 might be the D (6 bases). The germline gives CDR1 MDHEN, CDR2 SYDVKM. The CDR3 loop spans 16 amino acids. V lost 5 bases and J 0 bases, leaving 14 bases between the germline ends. The CDR3 DNA is TGTGCCAGCAGTGGGGGACACACTATTAGCAATCAGCCCCAGCATTTT. Protein sequence: CASSGGHTISNQPQHF.

This clonotype was seen a single time. A much more abundant neighbour one base away suggests this may be a read error. The V call is TRBV24-1, the J call TRBJ2-5; D is unclear. Germline CDR1 and CDR2: KGHDR and SFDVKD. This CDR3 region has 13 residues. CDR3 nucleotide sequence: TGTGCCACCAGTGATGTCCTCCAAGCGACCCAGTACTTC. Protein product: CATSDVLQATQYF.

Concerning this clonotype itself: This may come from a read error, since a much larger clone is one base off. The chain couples TRBV14 to TRBJ1-1; D is uncertain. The CDR3 is 13 amino acids. Germline values: CDR1 SGHDN, CDR2 FVKESK. Between the trimmed V and J ends, which lost 6 bases and 3 bases, there was a span of 11 bases. The CDR3 DNA reads TGTGCCAGCAGTTTCCCGTTCTACACTGAAGCTTTCTTT. Protein: CASSFPFYTEAFF.

About this clonotype: A much larger clone lies a single base off, so this may be a read error. The chain recombines TRBV15 with TRBJ2-7; 7 nucleotides align to TRBD1. The V gene's germline CDR1 is LNHNV and CDR2 YYDKDF (reference sequence). The CDR3 sequence is 14 residues long. The trim removed 5 bases at V and 2 bases at J, leaving 6 bases unmatched. CDR3 loop: CATSGGQITYEQYF. Written as DNA, the CDR3 is TGTGCCACCAGCGGGGGACAGATTACCTACGAGCAGTACTTC. The complete variable domain, with remaining parts taken from reference TRBV15 and TRBJ2-7, reads DAMVIQNPRYQVTQFGKPVTLSCSQTLNHNVMYWYQQKSSQAPKLLFHYYDKDFNNEADTPDNFQSRRPNTSFCFLDIRSPGLGDTAMYLCATSGGQITYEQYFGPGTRLTVT.

This clonotype was seen many times. V usage is TRBV30 and J usage is TRBJ2-5, with TRBD1 identical over 7 bases. The V gene's germline CDR1 is GTSNPN and CDR2 SVGIG (reference sequence). This CDR3 spans 13 amino acids. The V segment lost 1 base and the J segment 9 bases; nucleotides outside the gene matches: 8. CDR3 nucleotide sequence: TGTGCCTGGAGTGACAGGGGCAGGGGTTCCCAGTACTTC. Amino acid sequence: CAWSDRGRGSQYF.

This clonotype was observed at least ten times. The chain links TRBV6-1 to TRBJ2-4; D unclear. From germline, CDR1 is MNHNS and CDR2 SASEGT. The germline V and J ends were trimmed by 6 bases and 2 bases, with 14 bases remaining between them. The CDR3 runs 15 residues. The CDR3 DNA is TGTGCCAGCAGCTCCCCGGCAGAGACCAAAAACATTCAGTACTTC. This encodes CASSSPAETKNIQYF.